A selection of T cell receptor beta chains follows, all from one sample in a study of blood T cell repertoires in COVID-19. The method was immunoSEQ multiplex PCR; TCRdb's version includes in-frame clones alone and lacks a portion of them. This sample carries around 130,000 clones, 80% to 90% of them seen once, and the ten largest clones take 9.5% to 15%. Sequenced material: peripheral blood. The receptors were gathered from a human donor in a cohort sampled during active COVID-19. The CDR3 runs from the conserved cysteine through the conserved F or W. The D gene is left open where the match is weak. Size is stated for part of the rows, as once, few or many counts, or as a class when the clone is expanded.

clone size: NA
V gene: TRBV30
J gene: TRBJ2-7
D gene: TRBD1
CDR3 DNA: TGTGCCTGGAGTGTACCGACAGGGGCCGATAGCTCCTACGAGCAGTACTTC
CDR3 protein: CAWSVPTGADSSYEQYF

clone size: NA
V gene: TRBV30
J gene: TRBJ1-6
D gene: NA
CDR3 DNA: TGTGCCTGGAGTCCCATGACAGGCTATAATTCACCCCTCCACTTT
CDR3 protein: CAWSPMTGYNSPLHF

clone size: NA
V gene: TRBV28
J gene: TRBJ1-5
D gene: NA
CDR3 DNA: TGTGCCAGCAATTCCAGGGGCTGGCAGCCCCAGCATTTT
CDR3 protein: CASNSRGWQPQHF

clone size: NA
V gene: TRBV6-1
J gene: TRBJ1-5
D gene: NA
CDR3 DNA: TGTGCCAGCAGTGAATCCCCAGGGCCTCAGCCCCAGCATTTT
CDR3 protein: CASSESPGPQPQHF

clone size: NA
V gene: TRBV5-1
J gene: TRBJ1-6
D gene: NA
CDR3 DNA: TGCGCCAGCAGCCTCTGGACAAAGGAGAGTTCACCCCTCCACTTT
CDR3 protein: CASSLWTKESSPLHF

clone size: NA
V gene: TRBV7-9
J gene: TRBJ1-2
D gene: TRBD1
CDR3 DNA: TGTGCCAGCAGCTCGGACCGACAGGGTGCACACTATGGCTACACCTTC
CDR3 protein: CASSSDRQGAHYGYTF

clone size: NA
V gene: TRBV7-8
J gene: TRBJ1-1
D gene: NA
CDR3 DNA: TGTGCCAGCAGCTTACGGCAGGGGCGCAGGACTGAAGCTTTCTTT
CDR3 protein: CASSLRQGRRTEAFF

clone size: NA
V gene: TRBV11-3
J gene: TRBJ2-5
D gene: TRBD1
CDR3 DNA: TGTGCCAGCAGCTTCCGCGACAGGGGTAGGAAGACCCAGTACTTC
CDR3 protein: CASSFRDRGRKTQYF

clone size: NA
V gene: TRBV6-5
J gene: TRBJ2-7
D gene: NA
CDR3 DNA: TGTGCCAGCAGTTACTCAGGGGTTCGCTCCTACGAGCAGTACTTC
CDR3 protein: CASSYSGVRSYEQYF

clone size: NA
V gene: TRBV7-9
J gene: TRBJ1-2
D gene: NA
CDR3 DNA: TGTGCTACCAGCAGTGAGGCAGACTATGGCTACACCTTC
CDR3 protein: CATSSEADYGYTF

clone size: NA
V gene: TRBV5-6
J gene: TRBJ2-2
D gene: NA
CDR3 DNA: TGTGCCAGCAGGAGGCAGGGGTCGAACACCGGGGAGCTGTTTTTT
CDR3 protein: CASRRQGSNTGELFF

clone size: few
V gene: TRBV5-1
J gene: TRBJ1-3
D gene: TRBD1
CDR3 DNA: TGCGCCAGCAGCTGGGGCGGACAGGGCAACACCATATATTTT
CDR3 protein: CASSWGGQGNTIYF

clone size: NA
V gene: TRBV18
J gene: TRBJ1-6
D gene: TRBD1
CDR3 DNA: TGTGCCAGCTGCGACAGGGCGGATTCACCCCTCCACTTT
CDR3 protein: CASCDRADSPLHF

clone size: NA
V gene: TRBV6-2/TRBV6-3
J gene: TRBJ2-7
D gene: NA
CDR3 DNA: TGTGCCAGCAGCACTATTAACGGGGTTGCTTTTTCCTACGAGCAGTACTTC
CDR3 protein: CASSTINGVAFSYEQYF

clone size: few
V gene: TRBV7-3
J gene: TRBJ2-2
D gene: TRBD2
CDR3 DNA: TGTGCCAGCAGCTTAAATCAGGGAGGGACTGGGGAGCTGTTTTTT
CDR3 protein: CASSLNQGGTGELFF